This is a list of T cell receptor beta chains from one sample in a study of monozygotic twins with inflammatory bowel disease. No DNA is given; TCRdb re-called the 5' RACE reads and lists each CDR3 protein once. This sample's clone table lists 330,000 or so distinct CDR3 sequences. The sequenced sample was blood. The receptors derive from a human donor with ulcerative colitis or Crohn's disease, or a healthy co-twin of an affected twin (not recorded which). CDR3s include the opening cysteine and the closing phenylalanine or tryptophan. The order of the fields is V gene, J gene, CDR3 protein.

V: TRBV5-6; J: TRBJ1-3; CDR3: CASSNVPGNTIYF
V: TRBV25-1; J: TRBJ1-1; CDR3: CASSELAGAAFF
V: TRBV5-5; J: TRBJ2-5; CDR3: CASSAEGGMYQETQYF
V: TRBV7-2; J: TRBJ1-6; CDR3: CASSSDRGYSPLHF
V: TRBV7-9; J: TRBJ2-3; CDR3: CASSLLVPGVRGDTQYF
V: TRBV20-1; J: TRBJ1-1; CDR3: CSARGQGRFTEAFF
V: TRBV5-1; J: TRBJ1-2; CDR3: CASSARTGNYGYTF
V: TRBV6-1; J: TRBJ2-7; CDR3: CASTPQRQGYEQYF
V: TRBV29-1; J: TRBJ1-1; CDR3: CSVGDQLNTEAFF
V: TRBV9; J: TRBJ2-5; CDR3: CASSVEAVRETQYF
V: TRBV4-2; J: TRBJ2-3; CDR3: CASSPHPGQGADTQYF
V: TRBV11-2; J: TRBJ1-2; CDR3: CASSLRNQGSYGYTF
V: TRBV27; J: TRBJ2-7; CDR3: CASSYRGAGYEQYF
V: TRBV4-2; J: TRBJ2-3; CDR3: CASTQGRSGSTDTQYF